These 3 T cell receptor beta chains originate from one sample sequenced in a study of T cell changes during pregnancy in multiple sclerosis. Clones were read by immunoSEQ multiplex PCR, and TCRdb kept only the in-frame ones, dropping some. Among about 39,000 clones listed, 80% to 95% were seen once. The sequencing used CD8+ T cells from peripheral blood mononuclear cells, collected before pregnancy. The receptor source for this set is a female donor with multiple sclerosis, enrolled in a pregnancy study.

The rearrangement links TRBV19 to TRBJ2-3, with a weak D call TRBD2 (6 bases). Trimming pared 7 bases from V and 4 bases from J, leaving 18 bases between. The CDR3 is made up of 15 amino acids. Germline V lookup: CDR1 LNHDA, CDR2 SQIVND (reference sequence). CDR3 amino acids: CASTSTRVGADTQYF. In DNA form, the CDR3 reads TGTGCCAGTACCTCGACTAGGGTTGGCGCAGATACGCAGTATTTT. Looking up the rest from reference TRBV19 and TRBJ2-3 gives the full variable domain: DGGITQSPKYLFRKEGQNVTLSCEQNLNHDAMYWYRQDPGQGLRLIYYSQIVNDFQKGDIAEGYSVSREKKESFPLTVTSAQKNPTAFYLCASTSTRVGADTQYFGPGTRLTVL.

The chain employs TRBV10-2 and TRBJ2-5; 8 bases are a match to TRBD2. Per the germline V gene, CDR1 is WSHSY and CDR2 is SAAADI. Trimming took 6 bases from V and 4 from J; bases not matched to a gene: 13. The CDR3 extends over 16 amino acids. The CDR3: CASRGPSGGPGETQYF. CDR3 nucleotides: TGCGCCAGCAGGGGCCCTTCGGGAGGGCCGGGAGAGACCCAGTACTTC.

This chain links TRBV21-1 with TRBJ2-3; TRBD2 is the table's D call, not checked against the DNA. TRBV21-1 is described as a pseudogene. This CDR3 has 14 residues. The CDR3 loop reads CASSSGTNPDTQYF. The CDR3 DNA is TGTGCCAGCAGCTCCGGGACTAATCCAGATACGCAGTATTTT.